This entry lists 2 T cell receptor beta chains sequenced from one sample in a study of cytomegalovirus exposure and HLA in healthy donors. 13 Jbeta primers and 60 Vbeta primers were used for the PCR. Sequenced by immunoSEQ multiplex PCR; TCRdb stores in-frame clones only, minus some. The sample has over 100,000 clones, more than 60% seen once; the top ten hold about 2.5%. The specimen was PBMCs. Source of these receptors: a female donor in good health and CMV-seronegative.

CDR3 DNA sequence: TGTGCCTGGAGTGTAAGACTCTCTAGACAAGCGGGGGGGCCAAATGAGCAGTTCTTC. Residues: CAWSVRLSRQAGGPNEQFF. The rearrangement uses TRBV30 and TRBJ2-1, with 10 positions matching TRBD2. The length of the CDR3 is 19 residues. V gave up 0 bases and J gave up 7 bases; unmatched junction bases: 18. Germline V gene sequence: CDR1 GTSNPN, CDR2 SVGIG (reference sequence). The whole variable domain, remainder taken from reference TRBV30 and TRBJ2-1, is SQTIHQWPATLVQPVGSPLSLECTVEGTSNPNLYWYRQAAGRGLQLLFYSVGIGQISSEVPQNLSASRPQDRQFILSSKKLLLSDSGFYLCAWSVRLSRQAGGPNEQFFGPGTRLTVL.

This sequence joins TRBV11-2 and TRBJ2-1; TRBD2 matches at 8 bases. V shed 2 bases, J shed 3 bases, and the junction held 12 bases outside the gene matches. Looked up from germline, CDR1 is SGHAT and CDR2 is FQNNGV. The CDR3 runs to 18 residues. As DNA, the CDR3 is TGTGCCAGCAGCTTATATACGGGGGGGCAGGGCCGCTACAATGAGCAGTTCTTC. It translates to CASSLYTGGQGRYNEQFF.